The sequence of this T cell receptor beta chain was determined in a study of T cell changes during pregnancy in multiple sclerosis. V lost 2 bases and J lost 3; bases outside the gene matches: 2. This CDR3 has 15 residues. CDR1 is SGHDT, CDR2 YYEEEE, per germline. Produced via immunoSEQ multiplex PCR; TCRdb's table is partial and in-frame only. The sample shows roughly 120,000 clones, more than 85% of them seen only once. This chain links TRBV5-6 with TRBJ1-3; 10 bases line up with TRBD1. The sequenced sample was peripheral blood, obtained in the third trimester of pregnancy. This receptor was identified in a female donor with multiple sclerosis, enrolled in a pregnancy study. CDR3 sequence: CASSFGTGVGNTIYF. The DNA for the CDR3 is TGTGCCAGCAGCTTTGGGACAGGGGTTGGAAACACCATATATTTT.